One and the same sample provided the 21 T cell receptor beta chains below, sequenced in a study of PD-1 blockade in classical Hodgkin lymphoma. Sample time point: cycle 4 day 1 (C4D1), after more than five weeks of nivolumab. All trial patients relapsed after autologous stem cell transplantation. Libraries were prepared by immunoSEQ multiplex PCR; TCRdb keeps only in-frame clonotypes and omits some of them. The data show 5,500 to 8,000 clones, about 82% seen once. Sequenced material: peripheral blood mononuclear cells (PBMCs), taken before the fourth cycle of nivolumab. These receptor sequences come from a human donor with classical Hodgkin lymphoma.

The rearrangement joins TRBV5-1 to TRBJ1-2; D unclear. In germline, CDR1 is SGHRS, CDR2 YFSETQ. Trimming removed 0 bases from V and 4 bases from J, with 19 bases in between. The CDR3 sequence is 17 residues long. The CDR3: CASSLEGRRSPAYGYTF. The CDR3 nucleotides read TGCGCCAGCAGCTTGGAGGGCAGGCGGTCGCCTGCCTATGGCTACACCTTC.

The rearrangement joins TRBV11-2 to TRBJ2-7; D is perhaps TRBD1 (5 bases). With 5 bases removed from V and 3 bases from J, the gap between germline ends came to 11 bases. The CDR3 has 13 residues. CDR1 is SGHAT, CDR2 FQNNGV, per germline. CDR3 in DNA: TGTGCCAGCAGCCTCCAGGGTTTCTACGAGCAGTACTTC. Translated, it gives CASSLQGFYEQYF. The full variable domain, its missing parts supplied by reference TRBV11-2 and TRBJ2-7, is EAGVAQSPRYKIIEKRQSVAFWCNPISGHATLYWYQQILGQGPKLLIQFQNNGVVDDSQLPKDRFSAERLKGVDSTLKIQPAKLEDSAVYLCASSLQGFYEQYFGPGTRLTVT.

V is TRBV6-4 and J is TRBJ2-7, with D hard to call. V dropped 5 bases and J dropped 2 bases, with 13 bases sitting between them. CDR3 length: 14 residues. The germline V gene has CDR1 MRHNA and CDR2 SNTAGT. The CDR3 DNA follows: TGTGCCAGCAGTTACAATGGCAAGACCTACGAGCAGTACTTC. Translated, it gives CASSYNGKTYEQYF.

This rearrangement joins TRBV10-3 to TRBJ1-1, with unresolved D. Germline CDR1 and CDR2: ENHRY and SYGVKD. The CDR3 spans 13 residues. V shed 6 bases and J shed 1 base, with 9 bases lying between them. The CDR3 sequence is CAISSDGNTEAFF. As DNA, the CDR3 is TGTGCCATCAGCTCCGACGGGAACACTGAAGCTTTCTTT.

The genes are TRBV2 and TRBJ2-1; no reliable D call. The V gene's germline CDR1 is SNHLY and CDR2 FYNNEI. There are 11 residues in the CDR3. The germline V and J ends were trimmed by 6 bases and 4 bases, with 4 bases remaining between them. The CDR3 DNA follows: TGTGCCAGCAGGATTTACAATGAGCAGTTCTTC. This encodes CASRIYNEQFF.

The V gene is TRBV7-9, the J gene TRBJ1-3, with no clear D. V was cut by 7 bases and J by 0 bases, with 13 bases left in between. Germline assignment: CDR1 SEHNR and CDR2 FQNEAQ (reference sequence). The CDR3 totals 15 residues. The CDR3 DNA follows: TGTGCCAGCACCCCGACGGCTCTCTCTGGAAACACCATATATTTT. This sequence encodes CASTPTALSGNTIYF.

The rearrangement uses TRBV5-4 and TRBJ1-2, with a weak D call TRBD1 (6 bases). Trimming removed 4 bases at V and 0 bases at J, with 16 bases between. This CDR3 has 16 residues. Germline V gene data show CDR1 as SGHNT and CDR2 as YYREEE (reference sequence). CDR3 nucleotide sequence: TGTGCCAGCAGCCCCCGCGGGGACACCGCTAACTATGGCTACACCTTC. Its translation is CASSPRGDTANYGYTF.

The genes are TRBV10-3 and TRBJ1-6; D ambiguous. Trimming took off 1 base at V and 0 bases at J, with 13 bases between the two ends. Germline-derived CDR1 and CDR2 are ENHRY and SYGVKD. CDR3 size: 18 residues. CDR3 amino acids: CAISEFIGASSYNSPLHF. CDR3 sequence (DNA): TGTGCCATCAGTGAGTTCATTGGTGCGAGCTCCTATAATTCACCCCTCCACTTT.

The chain couples TRBV4-1 to TRBJ2-7; 8 bases align to TRBD1. Per the germline V gene, CDR1 is MGHRA and CDR2 is YSYEKL. This CDR3 comprises 15 residues. After removal of 4 bases from V and 5 bases from J, the junction contained 10 bases not matched to a gene. For the CDR3, the DNA is TGCGCCAGCAGCCGAGGACAGGGCTGGACCCACGAGCAGTACTTC. As protein: CASSRGQGWTHEQYF.

The V and J genes are TRBV7-2 and TRBJ1-2, with 7 bases that match TRBD1. This CDR3 region has 15 residues. Germline values: CDR1 SGHTA, CDR2 FQGNSA. V trimming: 5 bases; J trimming: 5 bases; junction bases outside the gene matches: 11. The CDR3 reads CASSRDREVIYGYTF. The CDR3 nucleotides read TGTGCCAGCAGCCGCGACAGGGAGGTCATTTATGGCTACACCTTC.

The chain employs TRBV27 and TRBJ1-6; D gene unclear. Trimming stripped 2 bases from V and 7 bases from J, with 9 bases between. This CDR3 comprises 14 residues. The germline gives CDR1 MNHEY, CDR2 SMNVEV (reference sequence). CDR3 nucleotide sequence: TGTGCCAGCAGTTTAACTGCAGACAATTCACCCCTCCACTTT. Its translation is CASSLTADNSPLHF.

The chain is built from TRBV6-5 and TRBJ1-1, with unresolved D. Trimming stripped 3 bases from V and 2 bases from J, with 7 bases between. Germline V gives CDR1 MNHEY, CDR2 SVGAGI. This CDR3 contains 13 residues. Here the CDR3 reads CASSYGFNTEAFF. CDR3 nucleotides: TGTGCCAGCAGTTATGGCTTTAACACTGAAGCTTTCTTT.

This rearrangement joins TRBV10-3 to TRBJ2-3; TRBD2 agrees at 7 bases. The germline V gene encodes CDR1 ENHRY and CDR2 SYGVKD. The CDR3 consists of 16 residues. V was pared by 3 bases and J by 6 bases, with 12 bases of the junction left unmatched. The CDR3 nucleotides read TGTGCCATCAGTGAACCAGCGGGGATCCGGGGGGATACGCAGTATTTT. Translated, it gives CAISEPAGIRGDTQYF.

The chain has TRBV19 and TRBJ1-5; 11 bases fit TRBD1. V shed 6 bases and J 3 bases; nucleotides not matched to a gene: 7. From germline, CDR1 is LNHDA and CDR2 SQIVND (reference sequence). The CDR3 length is 16 residues. CDR3 DNA sequence: TGTGCCAGTAGCCCCGGGGACAGGGGGAACAATCAGCCCCAGCATTTT. The encoded protein is CASSPGDRGNNQPQHF.

The rearrangement joins TRBV7-2 to TRBJ2-7, with 12 bases that match TRBD1. The CDR3 is made up of 15 amino acids. V dropped 3 bases and J dropped 5; count of bases not matched to a gene: 5. Germline CDR1 is SGHTA and CDR2 is FQGNSA. CDR3 coding DNA: TGTGCCAGCAGCTTTTTTGGGACAGGGGGCAACGAGCAGTACTTC. Encoded protein: CASSFFGTGGNEQYF.

The chain has TRBV9 and TRBJ2-3; D may be TRBD1 (6 bases). The V gene lost 4 bases and the J gene lost 5 bases, with 17 bases spanning the gap. This CDR3 has 15 residues. Germline-derived CDR1 and CDR2 are SGDLS and YYNGEE. For the CDR3, the DNA is TGTGCCAGCAGCCCATTAGCCAGGGGCCAAGATACGCAGTATTTT. Amino acids: CASSPLARGQDTQYF.

V usage is TRBV4-3 and J usage is TRBJ1-1; D call uncertain. Deletions cut 0 bases from V and 1 base from J, with 9 bases between. CDR3 length equals 15 residues. Germline CDR1 reads LGHNA; CDR2 reads YSLEER. In DNA, the CDR3 is TGCGCCAGCAGCCAAGATTCCCTACAGAACACTGAAGCTTTCTTT. Residues: CASSQDSLQNTEAFF.

The rearrangement uses TRBV7-9 and TRBJ1-1; 7 bases are a match to TRBD1. Germline V gene sequence: CDR1 SEHNR, CDR2 FQNEAQ (reference sequence). The CDR3 contains 15 residues. The trim removed 5 bases at V and 1 base at J, leaving 7 bases unmatched. The CDR3 nucleotides read TGTGCCAGCAGCAAATTGGGACAGTCGAACACTGAAGCTTTCTTT. This translates into CASSKLGQSNTEAFF.

The V call is TRBV5-4, the J call TRBJ2-5, with D possibly being TRBD2 (6 bases). Germline values: CDR1 SGHNT, CDR2 YYREEE (reference sequence). This CDR3 region has 14 residues. Trimming stripped 2 bases from V and 5 bases from J, with 13 bases between. Here the CDR3 DNA reads TGTGCCAGCAGCTTCTCTACTGGAGGGGAGACCCAGTACTTC. Translated: CASSFSTGGETQYF.

The chain combines TRBV10-2 with TRBJ2-7, with 8 bases matching TRBD2. Germline CDR1 is WSHSY and CDR2 is SAAADI. The CDR3 length is 13 residues. Unmatched junction bases numbered 5, after V lost 7 bases and J lost 3 bases. For the CDR3, the DNA is TGCGCCAGCATCGGGGGGGGAGGCTACGAGCAGTACTTC. It translates to CASIGGGGYEQYF.

The rearrangement joins TRBV5-1 to TRBJ2-7, with D maybe TRBD2 (5 bases). Germline V lookup: CDR1 SGHRS, CDR2 YFSETQ. The CDR3 is made up of 12 amino acids. Trimming took off 5 bases at V and 6 bases at J, with 12 bases between the two ends. The CDR3 DNA is TGCGCCAGCAGGTCCCCGGGGTCCGAGCAGTACTTC. Its protein is CASRSPGSEQYF.